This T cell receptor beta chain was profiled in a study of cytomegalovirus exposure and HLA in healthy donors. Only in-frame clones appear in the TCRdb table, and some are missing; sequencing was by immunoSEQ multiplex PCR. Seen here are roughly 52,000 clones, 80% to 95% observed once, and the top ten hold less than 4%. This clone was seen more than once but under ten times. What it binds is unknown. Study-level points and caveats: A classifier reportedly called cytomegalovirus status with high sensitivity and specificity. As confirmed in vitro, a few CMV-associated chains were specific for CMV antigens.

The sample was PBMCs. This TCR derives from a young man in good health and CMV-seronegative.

The CDR3 loop reads CASKLQAGYEQYF. DNA for the CDR3: TGTGCCAGCAAGTTGCAGGCTGGGTACGAGCAGTACTTC. The V call is TRBV2, the J call TRBJ2-7, with D unresolved. Germline CDR1 SNHLY, CDR2 FYNNEI. Trimming removed 7 bases from V and 4 bases from J, with 14 bases in between. This CDR3 comprises 13 residues.